The T cell receptor (beta chain) under discussion was sequenced for a study of T cell responses to AZD1222 COVID-19 vaccine. General study points: Most donors were white British, females outnumbered males, and clonal diversity was possibly underestimated.

CDR3 size: 12 residues. Germline CDR1 reads GTSNPN; CDR2 reads SVGIG (reference sequence). V was pared by 4 bases and J by 8 bases, with 5 bases of the junction left unmatched. The data were produced by immunoSEQ multiplex PCR, yet TCRdb's version contains in-frame clones alone and is incomplete. The sample includes tens of thousands of clones, approximately 90% seen only once; the top ten take 4.9%. In regard to this clone: Its cognate antigen is unknown.

The sample consisted of peripheral blood, taken on day 0 of AZD1222 vaccination. This clonotype was sampled from an adult in good health. The J gene is TRBJ1-2, the V gene TRBV30, with 9 bases matching TRBD1. The CDR3 sequence: CAWIRDREGYTF. CDR3 in DNA: TGTGCCTGGATCCGGGACAGGGAAGGCTACACCTTC.